This T cell receptor beta chain was sequenced in a study of T cells in localized non-small cell lung cancer. The data were produced by immunoSEQ multiplex PCR, yet TCRdb's version contains in-frame clones alone and is incomplete. This sample has approximately 37,000 clones, with around 84% found just once. Concerning this clone: Other nucleotide sequences from this sample produce the same CDR3.

The TCR was taken from a man aged 18 to 49 with stage I lung adenocarcinoma. This sample comprised peripheral blood, obtained before any cancer treatment.

The CDR3 bases are TGTGCCAGTAGTATACCAGGCTACGAGCAGTACTTC. Translating it yields CASSIPGYEQYF. V is TRBV19 and J is TRBJ2-7; D gene unclear. Germline V lookup: CDR1 LNHDA, CDR2 SQIVND (reference sequence). V was shortened by 2 bases and J by 3 bases, with 5 bases between the two germline ends. There are 12 residues in the CDR3.